The rows below give T cell receptor beta chains drawn from one sample of a study of shared clonotypes between healthy human individuals. Produced via immunoSEQ multiplex PCR; TCRdb's table is partial and in-frame only. The sample consists of around 620,000 clones, approximately 95% of them appearing once. Sequencing was performed on naive CD8+ T cells sorted from blood. These receptor sequences come from a woman in her 30s in good health. Each CDR3 is given with its conserved first and last residue. Fields, in order: J gene, D gene, V gene, clone size, CDR3 DNA, CDR3 protein. D genes are given only for firm matches. The size entry is marked missing in some rows and otherwise reads once, few, many or a size class.

>TRBJ2-7|TRBD1|TRBV28|-
TGTGCCAGCAGTTTTGACAGGGTGAACGAGCAGTACTTC
CASSFDRVNEQYF
>TRBJ1-2|-|TRBV4-1|-
TGCGCCAGCAGCCACCCGGAAGGGGGATTTGATGGCTACACCTTC
CASSHPEGGFDGYTF
>TRBJ2-7|TRBD2|TRBV19|-
TGTGCCAGTAGTGCCGCTGGACTAGCGGGAGGTGAGCAGTACTTC
CASSAAGLAGGEQYF
>TRBJ2-1|TRBD2|TRBV7-9|-
TGTGCCAGCAGCCGCCCCCTAGCGGGAGGGGGCCTATCCTACAATGAGCAGTTCTTC
CASSRPLAGGGLSYNEQFF
>TRBJ2-1|TRBD2|TRBV28|-
TGTGCCAGCAGGGATGAGCGGGAACCGTTCTACAATGAGCAGTTCTTC
CASRDEREPFYNEQFF
>TRBJ2-4|-|TRBV5-8|-
TGTGCCAGCAGCCTACATGGGGGCGGGATGGGCATTCAGTACTTC
CASSLHGGGMGIQYF
>TRBJ2-1|-|TRBV28|-
TGTGCCAGCAACAGCTACAATTCCTACAATGAGCAGTTCTTC
CASNSYNSYNEQFF
>TRBJ2-7|-|TRBV28|-
TGTGCCAGCAGTTTATCACCCGGCTACGAGCAGTACTTC
CASSLSPGYEQYF
>TRBJ2-7|-|TRBV19|-
TGTGCCAGTAGCCACAGGGAGGGAAGATACGAGCAGTACTTC
CASSHREGRYEQYF
>TRBJ2-2|-|TRBV7-9|once
TGTGCCAGCAGACAAAACTCCGGCGGCACCGGGGAGCTGTTTTTT
CASRQNSGGTGELFF
>TRBJ2-1|TRBD2|TRBV4-2|-
TGTGCCAGCAGCCAAGGACTAGCGGGAGGTAATGAGCAGTTCTTC
CASSQGLAGGNEQFF
>TRBJ2-1|TRBD2|TRBV27|-
TGTGCCAGCAGTTTATTGGGGACTAGCGGACCGTACAATGAGCAGTTCTTC
CASSLLGTSGPYNEQFF
>TRBJ2-7|-|TRBV10-1|once
TGCGCCAGCAGCCCCGGGACCCTCCGGGAGCAGTACTTC
CASSPGTLREQYF
>TRBJ2-7|-|TRBV9|-
TGTGCCAGCAGCGCTTACGGGGCAGGATCCGAGCAGTACTTC
CASSAYGAGSEQYF
>TRBJ1-1|-|TRBV19|-
TGTGCCAGTAGTATTAGGTCAGAACTTCAGAACACTGAAGCTTTCTTT
CASSIRSELQNTEAFF
>TRBJ2-1|TRBD2|TRBV28|-
TGTGCCAGCAGTCGACTAGCTTTCGACAATGAGCAGTTCTTC
CASSRLAFDNEQFF
>TRBJ1-5|TRBD1|TRBV4-1|-
TGCGCCAGCAGCCGCTCACAGGGGACCGATCAGCCCCAGCATTTT
CASSRSQGTDQPQHF
>TRBJ2-2|-|TRBV4-1|-
TGCGCCAGCAGCCAAGATTTAGCCGGGGAGCTGTTTTTT
CASSQDLAGELFF
>TRBJ1-1|TRBD1|TRBV9|-
TGTGCCAGCAGCGACCCGGGACAGTTGAACACTGAAGCTTTCTTT
CASSDPGQLNTEAFF
>TRBJ1-1|-|TRBV10-2|-
TGCGCCAGCAGTGAGTTATCTGAAGCTTTCTTT
CASSELSEAFF
>TRBJ1-4|-|TRBV27|-
TGTGCCAGCAGTGTTACGGGGGGATTTGAAAAACTGTTTTTT
CASSVTGGFEKLFF
>TRBJ2-7|TRBD1|TRBV5-8|-
TGTGCCAGCAGCTTGATCGGACAGGGTTTCAACGAGCAGTACTTC
CASSLIGQGFNEQYF